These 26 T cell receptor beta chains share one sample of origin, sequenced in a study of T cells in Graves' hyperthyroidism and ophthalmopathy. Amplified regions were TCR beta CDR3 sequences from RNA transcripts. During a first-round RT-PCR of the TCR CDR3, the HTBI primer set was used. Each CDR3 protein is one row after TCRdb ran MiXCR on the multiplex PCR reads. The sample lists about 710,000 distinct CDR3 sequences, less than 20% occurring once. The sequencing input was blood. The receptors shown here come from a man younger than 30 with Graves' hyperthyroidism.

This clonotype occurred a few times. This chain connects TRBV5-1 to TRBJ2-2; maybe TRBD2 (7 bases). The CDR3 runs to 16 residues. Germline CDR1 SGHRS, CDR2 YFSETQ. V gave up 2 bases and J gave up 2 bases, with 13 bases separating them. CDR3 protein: CASSLEAGTNTGELFF. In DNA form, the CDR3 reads TGCGCCAGCAGCTTAGAAGCGGGGACAAACACCGGGGAGCTGTTTTTT.

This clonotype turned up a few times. This CDR3 is CASSVGFSTDTQYF. In nucleotides, the CDR3 is TGTGCCAGCAGTGTGGGGTTCAGCACAGATACGCAGTATTTT. The chain has TRBV6-2 or TRBV6-3 and TRBJ2-3; D gene unclear. The CDR3 is 14 amino acids. Trimming pared 5 bases from V and 0 bases from J, leaving 9 bases between. Germline V lookup: CDR1 MNHEY, CDR2 SVGEGT.

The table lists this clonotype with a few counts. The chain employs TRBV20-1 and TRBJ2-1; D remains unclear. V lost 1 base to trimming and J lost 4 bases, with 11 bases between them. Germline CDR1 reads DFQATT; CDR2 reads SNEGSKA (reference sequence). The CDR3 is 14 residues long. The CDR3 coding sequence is TGCAGTGCTAGAGTGCCGGTGGGGTACAATGAGCAGTTCTTC. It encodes CSARVPVGYNEQFF.

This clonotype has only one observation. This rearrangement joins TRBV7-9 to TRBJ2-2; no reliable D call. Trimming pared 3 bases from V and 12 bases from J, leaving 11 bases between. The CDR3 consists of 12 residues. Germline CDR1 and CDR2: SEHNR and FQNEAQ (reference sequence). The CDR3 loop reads CASSFLTGKLFF. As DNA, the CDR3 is TGTGCCAGCAGCTTTCTAACTGGGAAGCTGTTTTTT.

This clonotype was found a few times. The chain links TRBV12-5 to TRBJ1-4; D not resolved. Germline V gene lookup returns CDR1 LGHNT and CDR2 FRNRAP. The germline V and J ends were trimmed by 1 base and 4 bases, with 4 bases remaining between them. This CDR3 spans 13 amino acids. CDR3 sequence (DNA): TGTGCTAGTGGTTTGGCCAATAATGAAAAACTGTTTTTT. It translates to CASGLANNEKLFF.

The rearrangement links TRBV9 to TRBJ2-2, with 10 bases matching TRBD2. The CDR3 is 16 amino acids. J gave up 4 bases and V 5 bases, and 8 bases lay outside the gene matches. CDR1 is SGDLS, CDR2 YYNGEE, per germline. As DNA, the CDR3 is TGTGCCAGCAGTGCCACTAGCGGGATGGGCACCGGGGAGCTGTTTTTT. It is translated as CASSATSGMGTGELFF. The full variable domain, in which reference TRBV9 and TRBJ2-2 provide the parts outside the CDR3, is DSGVTQTPKHLITATGQRVTLRCSPRSGDLSVYWYQQSLDQGLQFLIQYYNGEERAKGNILERFSAQQFPDLHSELNLSSLELGDSALYFCASSATSGMGTGELFFGEGSRLTVL.

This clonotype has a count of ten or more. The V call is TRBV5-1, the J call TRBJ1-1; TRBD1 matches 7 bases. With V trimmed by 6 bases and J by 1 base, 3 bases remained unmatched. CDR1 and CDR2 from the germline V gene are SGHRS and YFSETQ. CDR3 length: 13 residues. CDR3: CASNPGGNTEAFF. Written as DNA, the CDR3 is TGCGCCAGCAACCCAGGGGGGAACACTGAAGCTTTCTTT.

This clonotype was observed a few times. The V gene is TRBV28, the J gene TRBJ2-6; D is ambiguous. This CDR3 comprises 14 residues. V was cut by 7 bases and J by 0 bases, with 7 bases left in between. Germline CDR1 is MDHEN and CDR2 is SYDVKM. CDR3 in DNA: TGTGCCAGCACCGAGGACTCTGGGGCCAACGTCCTGACTTTC. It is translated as CASTEDSGANVLTF.

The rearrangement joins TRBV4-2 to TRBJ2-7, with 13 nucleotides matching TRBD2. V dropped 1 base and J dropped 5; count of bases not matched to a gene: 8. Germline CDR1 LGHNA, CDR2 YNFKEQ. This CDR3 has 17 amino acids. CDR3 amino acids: CASSQGRTSGRMDEQYF. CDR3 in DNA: TGTGCCAGCAGCCAAGGTAGGACTAGCGGGAGAATGGACGAGCAGTACTTC.

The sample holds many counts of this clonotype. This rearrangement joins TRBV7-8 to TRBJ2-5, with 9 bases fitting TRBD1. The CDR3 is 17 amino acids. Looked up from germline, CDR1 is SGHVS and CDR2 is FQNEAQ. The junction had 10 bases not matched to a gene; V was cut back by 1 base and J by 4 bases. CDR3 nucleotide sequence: TGTGCCAGCAGCTTAGTAGGCAGGGACAGGGTGCGAGAGACCCAGTACTTC. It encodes CASSLVGRDRVRETQYF.

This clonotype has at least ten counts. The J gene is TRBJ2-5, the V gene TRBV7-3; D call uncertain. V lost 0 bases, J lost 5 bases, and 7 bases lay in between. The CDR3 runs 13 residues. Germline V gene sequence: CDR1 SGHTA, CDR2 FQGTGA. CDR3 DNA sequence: TGTGCCAGCAGCTTAACACCAAGGGAGACCCAGTACTTC. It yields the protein CASSLTPRETQYF.

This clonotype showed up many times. CDR3 DNA: TGTGCCAGCAGCCCCGGCTTTAACTATGGCTACACCTTC. This codes for CASSPGFNYGYTF. The V call is TRBV7-9, the J call TRBJ1-2; D remains ambiguous. The length of the CDR3 is 13 residues. Germline loops: CDR1 SEHNR, CDR2 FQNEAQ (reference sequence). V shed 5 bases and J shed 1 base, with 8 bases lying between them.

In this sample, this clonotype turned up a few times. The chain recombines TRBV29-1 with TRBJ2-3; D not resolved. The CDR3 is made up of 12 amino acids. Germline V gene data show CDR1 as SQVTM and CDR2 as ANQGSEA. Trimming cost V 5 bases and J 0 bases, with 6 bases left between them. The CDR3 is CSVLRSTDTQYF. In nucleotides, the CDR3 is TGCAGCGTTTTACGTAGCACAGATACGCAGTATTTT.

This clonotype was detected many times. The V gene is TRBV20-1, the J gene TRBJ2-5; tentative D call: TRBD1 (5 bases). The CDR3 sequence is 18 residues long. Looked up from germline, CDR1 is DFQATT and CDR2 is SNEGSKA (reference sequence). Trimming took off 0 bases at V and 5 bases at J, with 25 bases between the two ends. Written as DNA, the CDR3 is TGCAGTGCTAGAGACCCAATCCTACGGCAGGGCTGGCGGGAGACCCAGTACTTC. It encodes CSARDPILRQGWRETQYF.

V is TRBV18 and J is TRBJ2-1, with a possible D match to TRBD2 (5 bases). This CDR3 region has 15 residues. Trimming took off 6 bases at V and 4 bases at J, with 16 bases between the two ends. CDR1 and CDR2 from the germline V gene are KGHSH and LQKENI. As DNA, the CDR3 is TGTGCCAGCTCCCCCCCTAGCACATTTTACAATGAGCAGTTCTTC. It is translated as CASSPPSTFYNEQFF.

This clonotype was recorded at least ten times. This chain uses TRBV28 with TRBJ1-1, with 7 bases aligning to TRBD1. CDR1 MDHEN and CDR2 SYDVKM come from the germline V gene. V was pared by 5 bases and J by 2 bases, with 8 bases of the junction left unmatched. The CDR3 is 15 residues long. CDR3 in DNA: TGTGCCAGCAGTCGCAGCGACAGGGTCAACACTGAAGCTTTCTTT. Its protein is CASSRSDRVNTEAFF.

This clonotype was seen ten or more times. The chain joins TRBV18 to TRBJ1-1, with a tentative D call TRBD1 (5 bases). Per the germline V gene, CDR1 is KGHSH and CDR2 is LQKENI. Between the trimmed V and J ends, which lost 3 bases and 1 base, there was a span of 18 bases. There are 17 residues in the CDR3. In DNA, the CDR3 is TGTGCCAGCTCACCGAGATGGGTGAGGGGCGCGAACACTGAAGCTTTCTTT. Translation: CASSPRWVRGANTEAFF.

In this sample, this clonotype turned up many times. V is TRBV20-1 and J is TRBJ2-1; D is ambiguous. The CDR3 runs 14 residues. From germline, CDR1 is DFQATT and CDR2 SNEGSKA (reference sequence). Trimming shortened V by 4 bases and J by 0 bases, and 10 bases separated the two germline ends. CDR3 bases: TGCAGTGCTATTGGTAGGAGCTCCTACAATGAGCAGTTCTTC. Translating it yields CSAIGRSSYNEQFF.

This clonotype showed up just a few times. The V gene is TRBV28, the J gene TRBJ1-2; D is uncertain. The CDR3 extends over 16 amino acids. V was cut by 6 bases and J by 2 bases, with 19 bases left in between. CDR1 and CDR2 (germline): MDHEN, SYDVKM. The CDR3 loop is CASRIRALAINYGYTF. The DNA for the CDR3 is TGTGCCAGCAGAATCCGGGCCCTAGCAATAAACTATGGCTACACCTTC.

CDR3 DNA sequence: TGTGCCAGCAGTTCCCGGACAGGAACTATCTACAATGAGCAGTTCTTC. This sequence encodes CASSSRTGTIYNEQFF. The rearrangement joins TRBV6-2 or TRBV6-3 to TRBJ2-1; TRBD1 matches at 7 bases. Unmatched junction bases numbered 9, after V lost 4 bases and J lost 3 bases. Germline V gene sequence: CDR1 MNHEY, CDR2 SVGEGT. The CDR3 has 16 amino acids.

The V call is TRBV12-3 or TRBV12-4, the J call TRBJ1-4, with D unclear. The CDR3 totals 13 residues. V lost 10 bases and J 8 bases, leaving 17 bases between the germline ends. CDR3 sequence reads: CATTAGRREKLFF. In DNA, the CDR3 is TGTGCCACCACCGCGGGGAGAAGGGAAAAACTGTTTTTT.

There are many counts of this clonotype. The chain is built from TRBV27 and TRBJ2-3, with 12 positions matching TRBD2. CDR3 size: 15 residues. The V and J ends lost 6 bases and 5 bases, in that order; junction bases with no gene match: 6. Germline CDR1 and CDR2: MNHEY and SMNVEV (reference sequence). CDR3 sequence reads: CASSLLAGGIDTQYF. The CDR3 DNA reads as TGTGCCAGCAGCCTCCTAGCGGGAGGGATAGATACGCAGTATTTT.

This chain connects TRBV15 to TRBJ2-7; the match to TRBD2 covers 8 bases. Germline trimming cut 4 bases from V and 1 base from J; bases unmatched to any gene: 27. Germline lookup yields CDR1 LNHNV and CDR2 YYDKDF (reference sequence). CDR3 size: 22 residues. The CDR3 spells CATSTTGPSQREKLHLSYEQYF. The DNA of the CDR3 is TGTGCCACCAGCACAACGGGGCCCAGTCAGCGGGAGAAACTTCACCTATCCTACGAGCAGTACTTC.

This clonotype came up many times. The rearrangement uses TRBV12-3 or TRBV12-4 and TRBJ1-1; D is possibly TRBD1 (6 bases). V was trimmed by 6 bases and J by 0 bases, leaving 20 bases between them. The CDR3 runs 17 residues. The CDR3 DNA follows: TGTGCCAGCAGCCTCACAGGGCTATGGGGTATGAACACTGAAGCTTTCTTT. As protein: CASSLTGLWGMNTEAFF.

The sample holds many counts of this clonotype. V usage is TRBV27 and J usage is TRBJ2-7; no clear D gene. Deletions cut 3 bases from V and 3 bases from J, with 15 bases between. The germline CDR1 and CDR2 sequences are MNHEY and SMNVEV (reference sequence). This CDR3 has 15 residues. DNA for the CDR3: TGTGCCAGCAGTTTGGTCCCCTCAGTGTTCTACGAGCAGTACTTC. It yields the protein CASSLVPSVFYEQYF.

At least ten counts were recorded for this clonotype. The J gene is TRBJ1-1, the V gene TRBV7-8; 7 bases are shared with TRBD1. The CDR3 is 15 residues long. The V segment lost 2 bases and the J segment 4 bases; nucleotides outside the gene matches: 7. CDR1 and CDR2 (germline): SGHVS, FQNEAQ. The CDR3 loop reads CASSLMTGWGTEAFF. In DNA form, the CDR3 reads TGTGCCAGCAGCTTAATGACAGGGTGGGGCACTGAAGCTTTCTTT.